Reported below is one T cell receptor beta chain. One base away lies a much larger clone, so this may be a sequencing read error. This sample was taken from a study of neurological immune-mediated disorders. Germline CDR1 and CDR2: SGHRS and YFSETQ. V gave up 4 bases and J gave up 4 bases; unmatched junction bases: 3. The length of the CDR3 is 14 residues. A 10-nucleotide random UMI tagged transcripts in template-switch 5'RACE cDNA synthesis. A single record per CDR3 protein comes from TCRdb applying MiXCR to the 5' RACE reads. The data show tens of thousands of distinct CDR3 sequences, 2% to 3% seen once.

Sequencing was done on a sample of PBMCs. The TCR originated in a woman younger than 45 with multiple sclerosis. V and J are TRBV5-1 and TRBJ2-2; TRBD1 matches 8 bases. CDR3 region: CASSDRGGTGELFF. CDR3 DNA sequence: TGCGCCAGCAGCGACAGGGGAGGCACCGGGGAGCTGTTTTTT.